Listed here is a single T cell receptor beta chain. Its antigen is not known. Data came from immunoSEQ multiplex PCR; TCRdb stores just in-frame clones and leaves some out. The profile shows 55,000 to 85,000 clones, roughly 84% of them singletons. This record comes from a study of T cell responses to AZD1222 COVID-19 vaccine. As for the study in general: Pooled in the analysis were second doses at about 4 or about 12 weeks. Study results and caveats: It should be noted that donors were predominantly white British and more often female, and clonal diversity was possibly underestimated. No repertoire was sampled before or during the peak T cell response, only after it. AZD1222 recipients seropositive at baseline numbered only 6 or 7.

This TCR came from an adult in good health. The sequencing used peripheral blood, collected on day 0 of AZD1222 vaccination.

Here the CDR3 DNA reads TGCGCCAGCAGTACGGGACTGAACACCGGGGAGCTGTTTTTT. Residues: CASSTGLNTGELFF. V usage is TRBV10-1 and J usage is TRBJ2-2, with D tentatively TRBD2 (6 bases). CDR3 length: 14 amino acids. Trimming pared 5 bases from V and 1 base from J, leaving 8 bases between. Germline CDR1 reads WNHNN; CDR2 reads SYGVQD (reference sequence).